This T cell receptor beta chain was observed in a study of spatial heterogeneity in lung cancer. Study-wide background: Matched bulk RNA-seq yielded a T cell transcriptional module score. Counts of TCR transcripts in tumor regions correlated strongly with that score. Study observations and caveats: In tumors, expanded intratumoral alpha and beta TCR counts tracked mutation counts.

V trimming: 5 bases; J trimming: 4 bases; junction bases outside the gene matches: 7. CDR3 size: 15 residues. In germline, CDR1 is MNHEY, CDR2 SVGEGT. Time point: sample taken at primary tumor resection. A total of fewer than 80 untreated early-stage non-small cell lung cancer patients served as donors. In each case, whole RNA from tumor, nontumor lung or frozen PBMC was sequenced unsorted. This clonotype has at least ten counts. Its matching antigen is unknown. Single TCR cDNA molecules each had their own unique molecular identifier. In TCRdb, the 5' RACE reads were re-called with MiXCR into one record per CDR3 protein. The sample comprises about 23,000 distinct CDR3 sequences, roughly 6.5% of which are singletons, and 10% rests with the top ten.

The receptor was derived from a male donor with early-stage non-small cell lung cancer. Sequences were derived from lung tumor tissue, sampled at surgery. The chain couples TRBV6-2 or TRBV6-3 to TRBJ2-7; 11 positions match TRBD1. This CDR3 is CASSGTGTGGYEQYF. As DNA, the CDR3 is TGTGCCAGCAGTGGAACCGGGACAGGGGGATACGAGCAGTACTTC.